The 5 T cell receptor beta chains reported below all come from one sample, sequenced in a study of cytomegalovirus exposure and HLA in healthy donors. The PCR contained 60 Vbeta and 13 Jbeta primers. TCRdb's copy holds only in-frame clones and misses some; the assay was immunoSEQ multiplex PCR. This table has around 170,000 clones, just under 80% appearing once. The sequenced material came from PBMCs. These receptors were taken from a woman in her 50s in good health and CMV-seropositive.

The chain links TRBV7-2 to TRBJ1-2, with D tentatively TRBD1 (6 bases). The V end lost 4 bases, the J end lost 6 bases, and 18 bases lay between the germline ends. Germline assignment: CDR1 SGHTA and CDR2 FQGNSA. The CDR3 has 15 amino acids. CDR3 residues: CASSSPGTSLHGYTF. The CDR3, as DNA: TGTGCCAGCAGCTCACCAGGGACATCCCTCCATGGCTACACCTTC.

At least ten counts were recorded for this clone. The rearrangement uses TRBV4-1 and TRBJ1-1; 8 bases fit TRBD1. The germline gives CDR1 MGHRA, CDR2 YSYEKL. The CDR3 loop spans 16 amino acids. The J segment lost 6 bases and the V segment lost 0 bases, leaving 9 bases of the junction unmatched. The chain's CDR3 is CASSQEKRQGFSEAFF. The CDR3, as DNA: TGCGCCAGCAGCCAAGAAAAACGACAGGGGTTCTCTGAAGCTTTCTTT.

This sequence joins TRBV5-4 and TRBJ2-4, with TRBD2 identical over 8 bases. CDR1 and CDR2 from the germline V gene are SGHNT and YYREEE (reference sequence). This CDR3 region has 18 residues. The V segment lost 5 bases and the J segment 0 bases; nucleotides outside the gene matches: 13. The CDR3 bases are TGTGCCAGCAGTAAAACGACCGGGGGGGGTCTAGCCAAAAACATTCAGTACTTC. It specifies CASSKTTGGGLAKNIQYF. Full variable domain (outside the CDR3, taken from reference TRBV5-4 and TRBJ2-4): ETGVTQSPTHLIKTRGQQVTLRCSSQSGHNTVSWYQQALGQGPQFIFQYYREEENGRGNFPPRFSGLQFPNYSSELNVNALELDDSALYLCASSKTTGGGLAKNIQYFGAGTRLSVL.

The genes are TRBV28 and TRBJ2-6; TRBD1 aligns across 7 bases. CDR3 length equals 17 residues. The J segment lost 2 bases and the V segment lost 5 bases, leaving 9 bases of the junction unmatched. The germline gives CDR1 MDHEN, CDR2 SYDVKM. DNA of the CDR3: TGTGCCAGCAGTACTGACAGGGTTGGGGCTGGGGCCAACGTCCTGACTTTC. Its translation is CASSTDRVGAGANVLTF. The full variable domain, its missing parts supplied by reference TRBV28 and TRBJ2-6, is DVKVTQSSRYLVKRTGEKVFLECVQDMDHENMFWYRQDPGLGLRLIYFSYDVKMKEKGDIPEGYSVSREKKERFSLILESASTNQTSMYLCASSTDRVGAGANVLTFGAGSRLTVL.

This clone was detected a few times. V and J are TRBV6-6 and TRBJ2-7, with 7 bases lining up with TRBD1. Per the germline V gene, CDR1 is MNHNY and CDR2 is SVGAGI (reference sequence). The CDR3 totals 16 residues. Germline trimming cut 4 bases from V and 7 bases from J; bases unmatched to any gene: 16. The DNA of the CDR3 is TGTGCCAGCAGTTTGCCCCCTCCGGGACAGCAATTGGAGCAGTACTTC. It encodes CASSLPPPGQQLEQYF.